The rows below give T cell receptor beta chains drawn from one sample of a study of OX40 agonist ivuxolimab in advanced cancers. Sequencing used immunoSEQ multiplex PCR; TCRdb keeps in-frame clones, though not all of them. Of 65,000 to 70,000 clones listed, roughly four fifths were seen once; the top ten hold roughly 0.4%. Sample: CD4+ or CD8+ T cells sorted from blood, taken in a trial of the OX40 agonist ivuxolimab. These receptors were collected from an adult with an advanced solid tumor such as melanoma, head and neck, liver or kidney cancer. Each CDR3 is given without its conserved first and last residue. Where a row states a size, it is once, few, many or the class of an expanded clone; other rows omit it.

j_gene	v_gene	len	abundance	CDR3aa
TRBJ1-2	TRBV11-1	15	.	ASRRTGTGGGSGGYT
TRBJ2-5	TRBV5-1	13	.	ASSLNPAQQETQY
TRBJ1-1	TRBV28	10	.	ASSLRGNSAF
TRBJ2-6	TRBV5-1	13	.	ASGTGGAGANVLT
TRBJ1-6	TRBV6-5	11	.	ASSLGQNSPLH
TRBJ2-4	TRBV2	12	.	ASSEEAALNIQY
TRBJ1-5	TRBV29-1	11	.	SVAHRADQPQH
TRBJ2-3	TRBV5-8	13	once	ASSPGQGMADTQY
TRBJ1-5	TRBV18	17	.	ASSPLPGLGGGGNQPQH
TRBJ1-2	TRBV5-1	13	.	ASSLEVSSPYGYT
TRBJ2-5	TRBV9	16	.	ASSAGPGTGSYQETQY
TRBJ1-6	TRBV11-3	10	.	ASSSGPSPLH
TRBJ2-1	TRBV4-3	13	.	ASSLDALTEGEQF
TRBJ2-4	TRBV10-3	13	.	AISEGVRDGNIQY
TRBJ2-1	TRBV6-6	11	.	ASSYSHRDEQF
TRBJ2-5	TRBV5-1	13	.	ASSLEAGGEETQY
TRBJ1-1	TRBV27	12	few	ASSLYLKNTEAF
TRBJ1-2	TRBV6-5	10	.	ASTTGAYGYT
TRBJ2-7	TRBV6-5	13	.	ASSSLAGATYEQY
TRBJ1-4	TRBV5-8	13	.	ASSLRPVGGEKLF
TRBJ1-1	TRBV19	12	.	ASKRGVVNTEAF
TRBJ1-1	TRBV29-1	10	.	SVAGGNTEAF
TRBJ1-2	TRBV19	11	.	ASSAGPRDGYT
TRBJ2-3	TRBV19	11	.	ASSIGGSDTQY
TRBJ1-2	TRBV9	16	.	ASSTRQGGISGYYGYT
TRBJ1-1	TRBV19	13	.	ASTLRTGGTTEAF
TRBJ2-3	TRBV4-1	15	.	ASSQDGTSGGTDTQY
TRBJ2-3	TRBV11-1	12	.	ASSLGLSTDTQY
TRBJ2-1	TRBV27	14	.	ASRENRGGYYNEQF
TRBJ1-1	TRBV5-1	14	.	ASSLGATTGLTEAF
TRBJ1-4	TRBV7-2	12	.	ASSLAGAGEKLF
TRBJ2-1	TRBV30	13	.	AWSVDSGSINEQF
TRBJ2-2	TRBV18	13	.	ASSLGQKNTGELF
TRBJ2-7	TRBV28	11	.	ESSGRASYEQY
TRBJ1-4	TRBV28	11	.	ASSQTVTEKLF
TRBJ2-7	TRBV1	13	once	TSSQTGTRAYEQY
TRBJ1-2	TRBV9	13	.	ASSVEGAGSGGYT
TRBJ1-1	TRBV7-9	11	.	ASSDTWRTEAF
TRBJ2-3	TRBV5-1	14	.	ASSLPGLAGGDTQY
TRBJ1-2	TRBV2	11	.	ASSGSLNYGYT
TRBJ2-3	TRBV11-2	11	.	ASSQDRTDTQY
TRBJ1-2	TRBV30	11	.	AWSVGGATENT
TRBJ1-1	TRBV6-5	11	once	ASRGRMNTEAF
TRBJ2-7	TRBV5-1	12	.	ASSLVVSPYEQY
TRBJ1-2	TRBV28	12	.	ASSFFGQAYGYT
TRBJ1-2	TRBV5-1	14	.	ASSSKDGSASDGYT
TRBJ2-5	TRBV5-5	13	.	ASSLGTGLQETQY
TRBJ1-6	TRBV5-1	14	.	ASSFRTGERDSPLH
TRBJ1-1	TRBV5-8	10	.	ASRTGAAEAF
TRBJ1-3	TRBV19	13	.	ASIGRGALGNTIY
TRBJ2-7	TRBV11-2	12	.	ASSASAASYEQY
TRBJ1-5	TRBV7-9	13	.	ASSPGGTSNQPQH
TRBJ2-7	TRBV9	14	.	ASSSTGGLAVYEQY
TRBJ2-2	TRBV5-1	13	.	ASSLGPELTGELF